The subject of this entry is one TCR beta chain. The source of the sample is a study of blood T cell repertoires in COVID-19. Study summary: Sites across the United States, Italy and Spain contributed samples from acute and convalescent COVID-19.

This CDR3 contains 11 residues. V lost 6 bases, J lost 5 bases, and 7 bases lay in between. Germline V gene sequence: CDR1 MDHEN, CDR2 SYDVKM. Profiling relied on immunoSEQ multiplex PCR, and the TCRdb table lists in-frame clones only, not all of them. The sample lists over 150,000 clones; approximately 83% were seen once. This study enrolled people aged roughly 18 to 89 from about 26 US geographic areas. Participants' reported clinical history set cohort assignment. The chain carries TRBV28 and TRBJ1-1, with no clear D. The receptor was derived from a man aged 35-49 years who had recovered from COVID-19. The sample was PBMCs or T cells enriched from blood (not recorded which). The CDR3 nucleotides read TGTGCCAGCAGCTACGGGACTGAAGCTTTCTTT. This translates into CASSYGTEAFF.